This T cell receptor beta chain originates from a study of T cell responses to AZD1222 COVID-19 vaccine. Overall study findings and caveats: At baseline, seropositivity was found in only a handful of AZD1222 recipients.

Some clones are missing from TCRdb's copy, which holds only in-frame ones; the method was immunoSEQ multiplex PCR. Here the sample table reports about 140,000 clones. On this clone itself: Its cognate antigen is unknown.

The sequencing sample was made of peripheral blood. The origin of this receptor is an adult in good health.

The CDR3 protein is CAGSPGGDTIYF. CDR3 DNA: TGTGCCGGCTCCCCAGGAGGGGACACCATATATTTT. V gene TRBV7-9 combines with J gene TRBJ1-3, with D tentatively TRBD1 (5 bases). In germline, CDR1 is SEHNR, CDR2 FQNEAQ (reference sequence). This CDR3 region has 12 residues. V was clipped by 11 bases and J by 8 bases, with 16 bases between them.